This T cell receptor beta chain was sequenced for a study of shared T cell receptors in the human thymus. Clones were sequenced by immunoSEQ multiplex PCR, and TCRdb holds only the in-frame ones, with some missing. The data contain hundreds of thousands of clones, around 89% of them singletons. A further study also used this sample, focusing on human thymus T cells. In that study: Corrective cardiac surgery supplied the resected thymus tissue. Gene usage (both V and J) appeared biased in thymic and blood repertoires. Thymic repertoires overlap heavily among unrelated individuals, related research has reported.

This sequence originates from a boy in the first two years of life with a congenital heart defect. Material for sequencing was thymocytes.

CDR3 in DNA: TGTGCCAGCAGCCCCTACGGGTTTCGGATGGGTGACACTGAAGCTTTCTTT. It encodes CASSPYGFRMGDTEAFF. The chain links TRBV14 to TRBJ1-1; D call uncertain. CDR1 is SGHDN and CDR2 is FVKESK in the germline V gene. The CDR3 is 17 amino acids. The V and J ends lost 4 bases and 3 bases respectively, with 21 bases between them.